This T cell receptor (beta chain) originates from a study of T cells in localized non-small cell lung cancer. The V and J ends lost 1 base and 5 bases, in that order; junction bases with no gene match: 8. This CDR3 region has 16 residues. Germline V gene sequence: CDR1 LNHDA, CDR2 SQIVND (reference sequence). Here immunoSEQ multiplex PCR was the method, and the copy in TCRdb shows in-frame clones only, minus some. The data show roughly 50,000 clones, about 80% seen once. This sequence originates from a female donor at least 60 years old with stage II squamous cell lung carcinoma. The V and J genes are TRBV19 and TRBJ2-3; 8 nucleotides match TRBD1. The specimen was peripheral blood, collected before any cancer treatment. The DNA of the CDR3 is TGTGCCAGTAGTATAGGGGCCGGACAGGGAGGAGATACGCAGTATTTT. It encodes CASSIGAGQGGDTQYF.